The 5 T cell receptor beta chains presented below share a single source sample, sequenced in a study of blood T cell repertoires in COVID-19 (dated by TCRdb to about 2020). Libraries came from the immunoSEQ multiplex PCR assay. Imported from immuneACCESS, the table was reduced by TCRdb to in-frame sequences with V and J called. These copies leave out some clones; in studies compared against another copy, an unresolved V gene accounts for under half, and the cause of the remainder is not known. This sample has about 200,000 clones in its table, and about nine tenths of those were observed once. The top ten constitute about 5% of the sample. The sequencing input was peripheral blood. These receptors originate from a middle-aged woman with acute or convalescent COVID-19.

The chain is built from TRBV6-6 and TRBJ1-1; D gene unclear. The germline V and J ends were trimmed by 3 bases and 1 base, with 9 bases remaining between them. Germline values: CDR1 MNHNY, CDR2 SVGAGI (reference sequence). This CDR3 spans 14 amino acids. For the CDR3, the DNA is TGTGCCAGCAGTTATGAAAGACAGAACACTGAAGCTTTCTTT. Residues: CASSYERQNTEAFF.

The chain is built from TRBV29-1 and TRBJ1-5; the D gene is possibly TRBD1 (6 bases). Trimming took off 6 bases at V and 7 bases at J, with 13 bases between the two ends. CDR1 is SQVTM, CDR2 ANQGSEA, per germline. This CDR3 has 12 amino acids. The CDR3 nucleotides read TGCAGCGTAGCACAGGGAGGGCAGCCCCAGCATTTT. Translation: CSVAQGGQPQHF.

This clone came up once. The rearrangement joins TRBV2 to TRBJ2-2; D unclear. Trimming stripped 2 bases from V and 0 bases from J, with 16 bases between. Looked up from germline, CDR1 is SNHLY and CDR2 is FYNNEI. This CDR3 contains 18 residues. This CDR3 reads CASSEFRYLIANTGELFF. CDR3 DNA: TGTGCCAGCAGTGAATTTCGCTACCTTATCGCGAACACCGGGGAGCTGTTTTTT.

V and J are TRBV7-2 and TRBJ1-6; 7 bases fit TRBD1. Per germline, CDR1 SGHTA and CDR2 FQGNSA. The CDR3 is 14 residues long. The junction had 11 bases not matched to a gene; V was cut back by 7 bases and J by 11 bases. CDR3 sequence reads: CASKRTGEGPPLHF. Written as DNA, the CDR3 is TGTGCCAGCAAAAGAACAGGGGAAGGCCCACCCCTCCACTTT. The whole variable domain, filled in from reference TRBV7-2 and TRBJ1-6, reads GAGVSQSPSNKVTEKGKDVELRCDPISGHTALYWYRQSLGQGLEFLIYFQGNSAPDKSGLPSDRFSAERTGGSVSTLTIQRTQQEDSAVYLCASKRTGEGPPLHFGNGTRLTVT.

Written as DNA, the CDR3 is TGTGCCAGCAGCCGACGGGGGTGCGGCTATGGCTACACCTTC. Translating it yields CASSRRGCGYGYTF. The chain is built from TRBV21-1 and TRBJ1-2. TRBV21-1 represents a pseudogene. The CDR3 length is 14 residues.